This T cell receptor (beta chain) emerged from a study of shared clonotypes between healthy human individuals. On this clone: Other DNA variants within this sample encode the same CDR3.

In germline, CDR1 is SGHTA, CDR2 FQGNSA. The CDR3 extends over 14 amino acids. The germline V and J ends were trimmed by 2 bases and 1 base, with 6 bases remaining between them. The assay was immunoSEQ multiplex PCR, and TCRdb's table has in-frame clones only and misses some. The sample yields more than 1,200,000 clones, less than 99% seen once. Sequenced sample: naive CD4+ T cells sorted from blood. Subset indicated: CD45RA+ positively selected. The TCR sequence derives from a man younger than 45 in good health. V gene TRBV7-2 combines with J gene TRBJ2-4; maybe TRBD1 (6 bases). CDR3 in DNA: TGTGCCAGCAGCTTAACAGGGGCCAAAAACATTCAGTACTTC. This encodes CASSLTGAKNIQYF. The variable domain in full, completed from reference TRBV7-2 and TRBJ2-4, reads GAGVSQSPSNKVTEKGKDVELRCDPISGHTALYWYRQSLGQGLEFLIYFQGNSAPDKSGLPSDRFSAERTGGSVSTLTIQRTQQEDSAVYLCASSLTGAKNIQYFGAGTRLSVL.